This T cell receptor (beta chain) appears in the sequencing data of a study of blood T cells in healthy people across ages. General observations from the study: Older age coincided with a roughly linear decline in TCR beta diversity per million T cells.

After removal of 8 bases from V and 0 bases from J, the junction contained 10 bases not matched to a gene. The CDR3 extends over 15 amino acids. In germline, CDR1 is MGHDK, CDR2 SYGVNS. Healthy individuals of Caucasian origin from Russia, aged 6 to 90, served as donors. The authors ran a second PCR of about 7 to 11 cycles using a sample-barcoded 5' primer and a J-beta primer mix. Through a template-switch adaptor with 12 random nucleotides, each cDNA molecule received a tag. TCRdb used MiXCR to reprocess the 5' RACE reads, holding one entry per CDR3 protein. The sample yields about 640,000 distinct CDR3 sequences, about 53% seen once. With regard to this clonotype: Its antigen remains unidentified.

This chain connects TRBV25-1 to TRBJ2-7; TRBD2 matches 7 bases. The source material was blood. The sequence derives from a man between 60 and 75 years old in good health. The CDR3 spells CASVGNTGGSYEQYF. CDR3 nucleotide sequence: TGTGCCAGCGTAGGGAATACGGGGGGCTCCTACGAGCAGTACTTC.